The 21 T cell receptor beta chains given below trace back to one sample, sequenced in a study of molecular identifiers for immune sequencing clone quantification. TCRdb recomputed calls from the PCR reads with MiXCR, one row per CDR3 protein. The table shows hundreds of thousands of distinct CDR3 sequences, with just under 20% occurring only once. Sequenced: naive CD8+ T cells from blood, with Jurkat cell RNA spiked in. The subset denotes: FACS-sorted CD8+CD4-CCR7+CD45RA+ naive T cells. The origin of the receptors is a human donor in good health. Some libraries in this study had Jurkat cell RNA spiked in.

With respect to this clonotype: One end of the junction fails to match germline, which may point to a read error. The chain is built from TRBV6-2 or TRBV6-3 and TRBJ2-3, with 10 bases aligning to TRBD2. The CDR3 covers 13 residues. Germline values: CDR1 MNHEY, CDR2 SVGEGT. The CDR3 DNA reads TGTGCCAGCACCGGACTAGCGGCAGATACGCAGTGTTTT. Its translation is CASTGLAADTQCF.

Comments on this clonotype: This may stem from a read error, because a much larger clone lies one nucleotide away. This chain connects TRBV12-3 or TRBV12-4 to TRBJ1-1; D is unresolved. The CDR3 totals 13 residues. V lost 0 bases and J 12 bases, leaving 14 bases between the germline ends. The chain's CDR3 is CASSLAGPRGSFF. For the CDR3, the DNA is TGTGCCAGCAGTTTAGCCGGGCCCCGGGGATCTTTCTTT.

This clonotype was observed a few times. The V and J genes are TRBV7-9 and TRBJ2-2; D remains ambiguous. CDR3 length: 16 residues. Between the trimmed V and J ends, which lost 5 bases and 4 bases, there was a span of 17 bases. Germline-derived CDR1 and CDR2 are SEHNR and FQNEAQ (reference sequence). CDR3 amino acids: CASSPPRGLGTGELFF. The CDR3 nucleotides are TGTGCCAGCAGCCCCCCGCGAGGCCTTGGCACCGGGGAGCTGTTTTTT.

Many counts were recorded for this clonotype. The V and J genes are TRBV2 and TRBJ1-3, with 8 bases matching TRBD1. The CDR3 contains 16 residues. Germline V gene lookup returns CDR1 SNHLY and CDR2 FYNNEI. Unmatched junction bases numbered 10, after V lost 7 bases and J lost 2 bases. The CDR3 DNA follows: TGTGCCAGCAACGCAGTGGGGACAGGAACTGGAAACACCATATATTTT. This gives the protein CASNAVGTGTGNTIYF. Filled out from reference TRBV2 and TRBJ1-3, the complete variable domain reads EPEVTQTPSHQVTQMGQEVILRCVPISNHLYFYWYRQILGQKVEFLVSFYNNEISEKSEIFDDQFSVERPDGSNFTLKIRSTKLEDSAMYFCASNAVGTGTGNTIYFGEGSWLTVV.

Points on this clonotype: A read error is possible here, since a much larger clone lies one base away. J is TRBJ2-6 and V is TRBV5-6; the D gene is possibly TRBD2 (5 bases). Germline loops: CDR1 SGHDT, CDR2 YYEEEE. The CDR3 runs to 12 residues. The CDR3 protein is CASGLGGVVLTF. Here the CDR3 DNA reads TGTGCCAGCGGCTTAGGAGGAGTAGTCCTGACTTTC.

This clonotype showed up many times. The J gene is TRBJ2-7, the V gene TRBV6-5; TRBD2 matches at 8 bases. CDR3 size: 17 residues. Germline loops: CDR1 MNHEY, CDR2 SVGAGI. V shed 2 bases, J shed 3 bases, and the junction held 12 bases outside the gene matches. The CDR3 loop reads CASSYPREGGTVYEQYF. The CDR3 nucleotides are TGTGCCAGCAGTTACCCCCGGGAGGGGGGGACCGTCTACGAGCAGTACTTC.

Comment on this clonotype: Just one base apart from a much larger clone, this may be a read error. The chain combines TRBV15 with TRBJ2-3; D is perhaps TRBD1 (6 bases). Germline CDR1 and CDR2: LNHNV and YYDKDF (reference sequence). The CDR3 length is 15 residues. Between the trimmed V and J ends, which lost 5 bases and 2 bases, there was a span of 14 bases. This CDR3 is CATSGYDRFTDTQYF. The CDR3, as DNA: TGTGCCACCAGCGGCTACGACAGGTTCACAGATACGCAGTATTTT.

This clonotype was detected ten times or more. J is TRBJ2-7 and V is TRBV4-3; D is unresolved. The CDR3 totals 12 residues. V lost 10 bases to trimming and J lost 3 bases, with 13 bases between them. CDR1 and CDR2 from the germline V gene are LGHNA and YSLEER. CDR3 in DNA: TGCGCCATCCCAAACTGGGGCTACGAGCAGTACTTC. Amino acid sequence: CAIPNWGYEQYF.

This clonotype was recorded at least ten times. CDR3 nucleotide sequence: TGTGCCAGCAGCGTGACTAGCGGAACCCAAGAGACCCAGTACTTC. Residues: CASSVTSGTQETQYF. The rearrangement uses TRBV7-2 and TRBJ2-5; TRBD2 matches 9 bases. CDR3 length: 15 residues. The germline gives CDR1 SGHTA, CDR2 FQGNSA. Losses at the gene ends were 5 bases for V and 1 base for J; bases not matched to a gene: 5.

Many counts were recorded for this clonotype. The gene calls are TRBV5-5 and TRBJ2-1; 7 nucleotides agree with TRBD1. There are 16 residues in the CDR3. CDR1 is SGHKS and CDR2 is YYEKEE in the germline V gene (reference sequence). The J segment lost 4 bases and the V segment lost 0 bases, leaving 7 bases of the junction unmatched. CDR3 coding DNA: TGTGCCAGCAGCTTGGAGGCGCAGGGGGTGTACAATGAGCAGTTCTTC. Translation gives CASSLEAQGVYNEQFF.

This clonotype was seen a handful of times. The V gene is TRBV20-1, the J gene TRBJ2-5; 10 nucleotides match TRBD2. The CDR3 has 17 residues. The germline CDR1 and CDR2 sequences are DFQATT and SNEGSKA (reference sequence). With V trimmed by 2 bases and J by 3 bases, 12 bases remained unmatched. The CDR3 DNA sequence: TGCAGTGCTAGACGGGGGGGACTAGCGCTACTCGAAGAGACCCAGTACTTC. Translated, it gives CSARRGGLALLEETQYF.

This clonotype was recorded at least ten times. The V call is TRBV20-1, the J call TRBJ2-3; D is perhaps TRBD2 (5 bases). The CDR3 covers 14 residues. Deletions cut 6 bases from V and 6 bases from J, with 19 bases between. Germline lookup yields CDR1 DFQATT and CDR2 SNEGSKA (reference sequence). The CDR3 loop reads CSAISEGKMDTQYF. In DNA, the CDR3 is TGCAGTGCCATTAGCGAGGGCAAAATGGATACGCAGTATTTT.

In regard to this clonotype: A much larger clonotype is one base distant, so this may be a read error. The J gene is TRBJ2-7, the V gene TRBV6-1; no clear D gene. This CDR3 has 12 amino acids. Germline V gene sequence: CDR1 MNHNS, CDR2 SASEGT. The CDR3 sequence is CASSEAWYGQYF. The DNA of the CDR3 is TGTGCCAGCAGTGAAGCTTGGTACGGGCAGTACTTC.

The chain employs TRBV30 and TRBJ2-7; no firm D call. Trimming shortened V by 0 bases and J by 2 bases, and 14 bases separated the two germline ends. The CDR3 is 15 amino acids. Germline values: CDR1 GTSNPN, CDR2 SVGIG (reference sequence). The CDR3 spells CAWSVDKHYTYEQYF. Here the CDR3 DNA reads TGTGCCTGGAGTGTAGACAAGCACTATACCTACGAGCAGTACTTC. Full variable domain (missing parts from reference TRBV30 and TRBJ2-7): SQTIHQWPATLVQPVGSPLSLECTVEGTSNPNLYWYRQAAGRGLQLLFYSVGIGQISSEVPQNLSASRPQDRQFILSSKKLLLSDSGFYLCAWSVDKHYTYEQYFGPGTRLTVT.

The gene calls are TRBV30 and TRBJ2-7; the D gene is possibly TRBD2 (6 bases). The CDR3 length is 13 residues. Germline V lookup: CDR1 GTSNPN, CDR2 SVGIG (reference sequence). V was pared by 0 bases and J by 3 bases, with 9 bases between. CDR3 nucleotides: TGTGCCTGGAGTGTAGGCGGGGACTACGAGCAGTACTTC. Translating it yields CAWSVGGDYEQYF.

This clonotype has ten or more counts. V is TRBV29-1 and J is TRBJ2-1; TRBD2 is a possible D gene (5 bases). Trimming stripped 4 bases from V and 0 bases from J, with 19 bases between. CDR3 size: 17 residues. Germline V lookup: CDR1 SQVTM, CDR2 ANQGSEA. CDR3 DNA sequence: TGCAGCGTTGTTCAGTTGGTGGTAGGGAGCTCCTACAATGAGCAGTTCTTC. Its translation: CSVVQLVVGSSYNEQFF.

This clonotype was counted between two and nine times. This rearrangement joins TRBV9 to TRBJ2-7; D perhaps matches TRBD2 (6 bases). Germline loops: CDR1 SGDLS, CDR2 YYNGEE. V lost 4 bases and J lost 0, with 11 bases in between. The CDR3 has 14 amino acids. CDR3 DNA: TGTGCCAGCAGCCATCAGGACTACTCCTACGAGCAGTACTTC. Translation: CASSHQDYSYEQYF.

The chain carries TRBV2 and TRBJ2-3; either TRBD1 or TRBD2 may fit D (6 bases each). Trimming left V 6 bases short and J 2 bases short, with 18 bases between. The CDR3 runs to 16 residues. Germline V lookup: CDR1 SNHLY, CDR2 FYNNEI. The CDR3 nucleotides read TGTGCCAGCAGCGGCGCCTGGAGGGGGGCCACAGATACGCAGTATTTT. Translated: CASSGAWRGATDTQYF.

This clonotype was found many times. The V and J genes are TRBV27 and TRBJ2-7, with D perhaps TRBD1 (6 bases). The CDR3 contains 13 residues. Germline V gives CDR1 MNHEY, CDR2 SMNVEV (reference sequence). The germline V and J ends were trimmed by 5 bases and 1 base, with 9 bases remaining between them. This chain's CDR3 is CASSEGQSYEQYF. The CDR3 coding sequence is TGTGCCAGCAGTGAAGGACAGTCCTACGAGCAGTACTTC.

This clonotype was detected many times. The V gene is TRBV27, the J gene TRBJ1-3, with unresolved D. CDR3 length equals 16 residues. Trimming removed 2 bases from V and 0 bases from J, with 11 bases in between. In germline, CDR1 is MNHEY, CDR2 SMNVEV (reference sequence). The CDR3: CASSLGPESSGNTIYF. The CDR3 DNA follows: TGTGCCAGCAGTTTAGGACCAGAGAGCTCTGGAAACACCATATATTTT.

Remarks on this clonotype: This clone may be a read error of a much larger clone one base away. The chain links TRBV7-9 to TRBJ2-7, with TRBD2 matching 8 bases. There are 15 residues in the CDR3. CDR1 and CDR2 from the germline V gene are SEHNR and FQNEAQ (reference sequence). CDR3 sequence reads: CASSSPAGAAYERYF. CDR3 sequence (DNA): TGTGCCAGCAGCTCCCCAGCGGGGGCGGCCTACGAGCGGTACTTC.